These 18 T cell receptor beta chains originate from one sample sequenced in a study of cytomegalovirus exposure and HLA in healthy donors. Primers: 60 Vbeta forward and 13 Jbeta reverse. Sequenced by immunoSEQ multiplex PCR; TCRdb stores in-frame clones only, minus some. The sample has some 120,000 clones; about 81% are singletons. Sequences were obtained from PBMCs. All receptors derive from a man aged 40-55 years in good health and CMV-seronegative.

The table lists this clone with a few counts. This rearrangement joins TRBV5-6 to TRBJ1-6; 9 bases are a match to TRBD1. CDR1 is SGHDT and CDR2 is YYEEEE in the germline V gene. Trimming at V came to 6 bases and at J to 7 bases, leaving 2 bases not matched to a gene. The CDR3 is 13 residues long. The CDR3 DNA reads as TGTGCCAGCAACGGACAGGGGAATTCACCCCTCCACTTT. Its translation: CASNGQGNSPLHF. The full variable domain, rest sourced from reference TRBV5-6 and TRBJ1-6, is DAGVTQSPTHLIKTRGQQVTLRCSPKSGHDTVSWYQQALGQGPQFIFQYYEEEERQRGNFPDRFSGHQFPNYSSELNVNALLLGDSALYLCASNGQGNSPLHFGNGTRLTVT.

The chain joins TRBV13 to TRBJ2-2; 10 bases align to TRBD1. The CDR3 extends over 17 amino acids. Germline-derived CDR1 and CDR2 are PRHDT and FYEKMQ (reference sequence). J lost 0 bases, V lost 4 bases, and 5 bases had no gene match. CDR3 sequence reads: CASSSLGQGANTGELFF. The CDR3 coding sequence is TGTGCCAGCAGCTCCCTAGGACAGGGGGCGAACACCGGGGAGCTGTTTTTT.

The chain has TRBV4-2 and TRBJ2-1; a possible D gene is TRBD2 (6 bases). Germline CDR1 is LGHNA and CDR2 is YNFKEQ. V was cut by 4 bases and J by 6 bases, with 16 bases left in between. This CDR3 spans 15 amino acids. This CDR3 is CASSRESTSPNEQFF. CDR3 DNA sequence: TGTGCCAGCAGCCGAGAATCGACTAGTCCCAATGAGCAGTTCTTC.

CDR3 region: CASSPRQGFNEKLFF. DNA for the CDR3: TGTGCCAGCAGCCCCCGACAGGGGTTTAATGAAAAACTGTTTTTT. The rearrangement joins TRBV21-1 to TRBJ1-4; the table's D call, TRBD1, has no DNA check behind it. TRBV21-1 is annotated as a pseudogene. The CDR3 has 15 residues.

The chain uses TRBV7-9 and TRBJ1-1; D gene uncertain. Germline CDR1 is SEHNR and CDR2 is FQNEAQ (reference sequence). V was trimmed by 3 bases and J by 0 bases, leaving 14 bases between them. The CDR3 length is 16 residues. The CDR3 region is CASSFPGGRMNTEAFF. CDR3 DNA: TGTGCCAGCAGCTTCCCGGGAGGGCGAATGAACACTGAAGCTTTCTTT.

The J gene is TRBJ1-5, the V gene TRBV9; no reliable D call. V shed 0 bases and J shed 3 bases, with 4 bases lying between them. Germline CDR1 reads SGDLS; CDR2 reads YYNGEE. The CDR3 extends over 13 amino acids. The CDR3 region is CASSVDHNQPQHF. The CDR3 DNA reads TGTGCCAGCAGCGTAGATCACAATCAGCCCCAGCATTTT.

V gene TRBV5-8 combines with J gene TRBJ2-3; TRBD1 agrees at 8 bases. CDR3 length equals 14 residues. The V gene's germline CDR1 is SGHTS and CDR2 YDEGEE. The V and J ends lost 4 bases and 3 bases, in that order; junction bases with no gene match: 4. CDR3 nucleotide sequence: TGTGCCAGCAGCCCACGGACAGGGACAGATACGCAGTATTTT. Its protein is CASSPRTGTDTQYF.

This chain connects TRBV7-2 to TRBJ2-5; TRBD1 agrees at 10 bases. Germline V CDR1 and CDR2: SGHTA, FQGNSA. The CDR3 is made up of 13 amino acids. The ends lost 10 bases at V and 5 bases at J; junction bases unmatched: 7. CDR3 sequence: CATRQGAIETQYF. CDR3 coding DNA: TGTGCCACCCGACAGGGGGCGATTGAGACCCAGTACTTC.

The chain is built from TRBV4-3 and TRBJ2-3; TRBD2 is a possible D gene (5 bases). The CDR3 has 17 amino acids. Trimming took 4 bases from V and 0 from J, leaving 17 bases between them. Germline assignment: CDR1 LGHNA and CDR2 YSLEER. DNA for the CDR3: TGCGCCAGCAGCCTGGCGGGTACTAGGTCTAGCACAGATACGCAGTATTTT. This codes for CASSLAGTRSSTDTQYF.

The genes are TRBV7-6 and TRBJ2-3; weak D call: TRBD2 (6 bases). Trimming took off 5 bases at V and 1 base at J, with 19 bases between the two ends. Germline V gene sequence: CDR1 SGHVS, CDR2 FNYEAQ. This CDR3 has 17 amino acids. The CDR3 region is CASSPLSGGVGTDTQYF. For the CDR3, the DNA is TGTGCCAGCAGCCCCCTGTCAGGCGGGGTAGGCACAGATACGCAGTATTTT.

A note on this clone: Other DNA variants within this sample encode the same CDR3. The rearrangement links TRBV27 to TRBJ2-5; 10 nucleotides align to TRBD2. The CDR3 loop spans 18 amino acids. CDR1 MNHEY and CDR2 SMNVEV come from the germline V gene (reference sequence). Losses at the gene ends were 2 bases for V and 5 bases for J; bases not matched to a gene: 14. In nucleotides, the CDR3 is TGTGCCAGCAGTTTACGAAGTCCTCTAGCGGGAGCGATGGAGACCCAGTACTTC. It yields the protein CASSLRSPLAGAMETQYF.

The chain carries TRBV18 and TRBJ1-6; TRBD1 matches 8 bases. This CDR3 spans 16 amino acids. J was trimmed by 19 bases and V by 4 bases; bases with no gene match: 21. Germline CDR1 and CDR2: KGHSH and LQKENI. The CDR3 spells CASSHVDRDRLTCIHF. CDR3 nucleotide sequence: TGTGCCAGCTCACACGTTGACCGGGACAGGCTAACTTGTATTCACTTT.

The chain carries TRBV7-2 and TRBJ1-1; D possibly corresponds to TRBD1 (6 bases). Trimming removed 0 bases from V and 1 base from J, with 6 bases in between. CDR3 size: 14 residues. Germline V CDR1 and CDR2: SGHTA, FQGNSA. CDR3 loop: CASSLAGQNTEAFF. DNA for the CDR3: TGTGCCAGCAGCTTAGCGGGACAGAACACTGAAGCTTTCTTT.

This chain's CDR3 is CASSPGGETQYF. DNA for the CDR3: TGTGCCAGCAGTCCCGGAGGTGAGACCCAGTACTTC. This chain joins TRBV28 and TRBJ2-5; D is possibly TRBD2 (5 bases). V shed 5 bases and J shed 5 bases, with 9 bases lying between them. The germline gives CDR1 MDHEN, CDR2 SYDVKM. This CDR3 comprises 12 residues.

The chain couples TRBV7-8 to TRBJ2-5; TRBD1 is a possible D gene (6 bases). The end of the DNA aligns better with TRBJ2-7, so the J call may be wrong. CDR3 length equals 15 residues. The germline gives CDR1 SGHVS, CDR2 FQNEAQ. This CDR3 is CASSPPFQGPYEQYF. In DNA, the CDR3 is TGTGCCAGCAGCCCTCCTTTTCAGGGGCCCTACGAGCAGTACTTC.

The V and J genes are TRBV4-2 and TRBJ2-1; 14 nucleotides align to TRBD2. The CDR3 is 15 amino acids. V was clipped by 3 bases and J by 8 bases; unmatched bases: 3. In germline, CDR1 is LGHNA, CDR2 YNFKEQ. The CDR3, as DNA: TGTGCCAGCAGCCACGCGGGACTAGCGGGAGATGAGCAGTTCTTC. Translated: CASSHAGLAGDEQFF.

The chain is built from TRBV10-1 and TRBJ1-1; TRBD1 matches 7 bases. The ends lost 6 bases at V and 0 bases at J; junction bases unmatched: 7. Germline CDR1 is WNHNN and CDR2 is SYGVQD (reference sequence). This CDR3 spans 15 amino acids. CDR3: CASSARQGMNTEAFF. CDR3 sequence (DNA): TGCGCCAGCAGCGCCAGACAGGGCATGAACACTGAAGCTTTCTTT.

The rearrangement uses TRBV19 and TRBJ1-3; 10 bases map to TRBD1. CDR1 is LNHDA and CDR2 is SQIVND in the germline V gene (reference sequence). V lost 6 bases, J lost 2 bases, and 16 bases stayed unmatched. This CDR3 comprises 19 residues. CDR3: CASSPLGTGASGTGNTIYF. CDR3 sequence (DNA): TGTGCCAGTAGCCCTCTCGGGACAGGGGCGAGTGGAACTGGAAACACCATATATTTT.